A single sample gave rise to the 18 T cell receptor beta chains below, sequenced in a study of blood T cells in healthy people across ages. A second PCR, run for roughly 6 to 11 cycles, used a sample-barcoded 5' primer plus a J-beta primer mix. TCRdb reprocessed the 5' RACE reads with MiXCR, giving one entry per CDR3 protein. Of 1.5 million to 2 million distinct CDR3 sequences listed, roughly 27% are singletons. Material: blood. These TCRs come from a woman in her twenties or thirties in good health.

The chain has TRBV6-5 and TRBJ2-2, with 9 bases identical to TRBD2. Germline CDR1 is MNHEY and CDR2 is SVGAGI. This CDR3 comprises 16 residues. V dropped 4 bases and J dropped 8; count of bases not matched to a gene: 11. CDR3 in amino acids: CASSLAGVGLTGELFF. The CDR3 region has the DNA TGTGCCAGCAGTTTAGCGGGAGTTGGGTTGACGGGGGAGCTGTTTTTT.

On this clonotype: At one end, the junction sequence differs from germline, possibly due to a read error. This chain connects TRBV7-2 to TRBJ2-3; 7 nucleotides agree with TRBD2. The CDR3 runs 14 residues. In germline, CDR1 is SGHTA, CDR2 FQGNSA. This CDR3 is CACSSQGRGDTQYF. The CDR3 bases are TGTGCCTGCAGCTCCCAAGGGCGGGGGGATACGCAGTATTTT.

For this clonotype: Germline and junction disagree at one end, which may indicate a read error. The V gene is TRBV29-1, the J gene TRBJ2-5; weak D call: TRBD2 (6 bases). Per germline, CDR1 SQVTM and CDR2 ANQGSEA. The CDR3 runs 11 residues. The CDR3 region has the DNA TGCAGCGTTGAAAGGGAGGAGACCCGGTACTTC. The encoded protein is CSVEREETRYF.

The V call is TRBV20-1, the J call TRBJ1-1; D uncertain. The CDR3 is 13 amino acids. V was shortened by 0 bases and J by 4 bases, with 9 bases between the two germline ends. Germline loops: CDR1 DFQATT, CDR2 SNEGSKA (reference sequence). The CDR3 nucleotides read TGCAGTGCTAGAGAGGGGATACGCACTGAAGCTTTCTTT. Its translation: CSAREGIRTEAFF.

In this sample, this clonotype turned up a few times. The V and J genes are TRBV20-1 and TRBJ2-7; D is unresolved. Trimming took off 6 bases at V and 0 bases at J, with 15 bases between the two ends. The V gene's germline CDR1 is DFQATT and CDR2 SNEGSKA (reference sequence). The CDR3 sequence is 14 residues long. The DNA of the CDR3 is TGCAGTGCCCGAAATAGTGCTGGCTCCTACGAGCAGTACTTC. It is translated as CSARNSAGSYEQYF.

This clonotype was observed at least ten times. CDR3: CATSQPGQGARETQYF. The CDR3 coding sequence is TGTGCCACCTCACAACCAGGACAGGGGGCTCGTGAGACCCAGTACTTC. The genes are TRBV10-3 and TRBJ2-5; TRBD1 aligns across 11 bases. V shed 10 bases and J 5 bases; nucleotides not matched to a gene: 15. This CDR3 spans 16 amino acids. Germline CDR1 and CDR2: ENHRY and SYGVKD.

The chain employs TRBV11-2 and TRBJ2-3; D may be TRBD2 (6 bases). The CDR3 is made up of 15 amino acids. CDR1 SGHAT and CDR2 FQNNGV come from the germline V gene. Trimming left V 4 bases short and J 3 bases short, with 14 bases between. The CDR3, as DNA: TGTGCCAGCAGCTCCGGACTAACTTTTACAGATACGCAGTATTTT. Its protein product is CASSSGLTFTDTQYF.

This clonotype appeared many times. The gene calls are TRBV7-3 and TRBJ2-5; TRBD1 aligns across 8 bases. V gave up 5 bases and J gave up 7 bases; unmatched junction bases: 6. Germline CDR1 SGHTA, CDR2 FQGTGA. The CDR3 covers 13 residues. CDR3 bases: TGTGCCAGCAGCACGGACAGGGAAGGGACCCAGTACTTC. Translated, it gives CASSTDREGTQYF.

CDR3 sequence: CASSLAGGVKQPGELFF. CDR3 sequence (DNA): TGTGCCAGCAGCTTGGCGGGGGGCGTCAAACAACCCGGGGAGCTGTTTTTT. This chain joins TRBV7-3 and TRBJ2-2; the match to TRBD2 covers 8 bases. V was clipped by 3 bases and J by 6 bases; unmatched bases: 12. CDR3 length equals 17 residues. CDR1 and CDR2 from the germline V gene are SGHTA and FQGTGA. Complete variable domain (other parts from reference TRBV7-3 and TRBJ2-2): GAGVSQTPSNKVTEKGKYVELRCDPISGHTALYWYRQSLGQGPEFLIYFQGTGAADDSGLPNDRFFAVRPEGSVSTLKIQRTERGDSAVYLCASSLAGGVKQPGELFFGEGSRLTVL.

This clonotype was recorded many times. The genes are TRBV9 and TRBJ1-5, with unresolved D. Trimming removed 2 bases at V and 0 bases at J, with 3 bases between. CDR1 is SGDLS, CDR2 YYNGEE, per germline. The CDR3 loop spans 13 amino acids. CDR3 loop: CASSVTSNQPQHF. As DNA, the CDR3 is TGTGCCAGCAGCGTGACTAGCAATCAGCCCCAGCATTTT.

The V gene is TRBV7-2, the J gene TRBJ2-3; no clear D. Trimming stripped 2 bases from V and 4 bases from J, with 16 bases between. CDR1 is SGHTA, CDR2 FQGNSA, per germline. The CDR3 consists of 16 residues. The CDR3 DNA follows: TGTACCAGCAGCTTACAACCCCCGGCGACCTCAGATACGCAGTATTTT. Translating it yields CTSSLQPPATSDTQYF.

In its sample, this clonotype was seen many times. The gene calls are TRBV20-1 and TRBJ2-1; 8 nucleotides line up with TRBD2. CDR3 length: 15 residues. Germline V gives CDR1 DFQATT, CDR2 SNEGSKA (reference sequence). V shed 1 base and J 8 bases; nucleotides not matched to a gene: 10. The CDR3 here is CSARVRAGVWYEQFF. CDR3 bases: TGCAGTGCTAGAGTAAGAGCGGGAGTATGGTATGAGCAGTTCTTC.

This clonotype was seen only a few times. The chain links TRBV28 to TRBJ2-7, with D tentatively TRBD1 or TRBD2 (5 bases each). The CDR3 runs to 15 residues. Germline CDR1 reads MDHEN; CDR2 reads SYDVKM. Trimming took off 5 bases at V and 2 bases at J, with 16 bases between the two ends. The CDR3 DNA is TGTGCCAGCAGTCTCGACTTGGGGACCCCCTACGAGCAGTACTTC. It specifies CASSLDLGTPYEQYF.

This clonotype has just a few counts. This chain joins TRBV25-1 and TRBJ2-1, with D possibly being TRBD1 (6 bases). V was clipped by 2 bases and J by 3 bases, with 14 bases between them. Germline V gene sequence: CDR1 MGHDK, CDR2 SYGVNS. This CDR3 comprises 16 residues. The DNA of the CDR3 is TGTGCCAGCAGTGAAACTTCAGGGGCGGACTACAATGAGCAGTTCTTC. Translating it yields CASSETSGADYNEQFF.

The chain combines TRBV18 with TRBJ1-1, with D perhaps TRBD1 (5 bases). Trimming shortened V by 4 bases and J by 8 bases, and 14 bases separated the two germline ends. The CDR3 totals 13 residues. Germline V CDR1 and CDR2: KGHSH, LQKENI. CDR3 protein: CASSRDVMGEAFF. DNA of the CDR3: TGTGCCAGCTCACGGGACGTAATGGGAGAAGCTTTCTTT.

Details on this clonotype: This could be a read error, since a much larger clone is one nucleotide away. This chain uses TRBV10-3 with TRBJ2-3; possible D gene TRBD2, 6 bases. This CDR3 is built from 15 residues. Germline assignment: CDR1 ENHRY and CDR2 SYGVKD. CDR3 DNA: TGTACCACTCAAATAGCGGTTCAGAGCACAGATACGCAGTATTTT. Translation: CTTQIAVQSTDTQYF.

Remarks on this clonotype: One end of the junction varies from germline; a read error may be responsible. This chain connects TRBV6-5 to TRBJ1-5, with D possibly being TRBD1 (6 bases). Germline loops: CDR1 MNHEY, CDR2 SVGAGI. The CDR3 loop spans 14 amino acids. The CDR3 loop is CASRKGGASQPRHF. As DNA, the CDR3 is TGTGCCAGCAGGAAAGGGGGGGCAAGTCAGCCCCGGCATTTT.

The chain has TRBV7-2 and TRBJ1-1, with D possibly TRBD1 on 6 matching bases. The CDR3 totals 14 residues. Germline loops: CDR1 SGHTA, CDR2 FQGNSA. The V end was cut by 5 bases, the J end by 4 bases, with 14 bases between. The CDR3 sequence: CASSPRPGVTEAFF. In DNA form, the CDR3 reads TGTGCCAGCAGCCCACGCCCAGGGGTCACTGAAGCTTTCTTT.